This passage covers 5 T cell receptor beta chains from one sample sequenced in a study of neurological immune-mediated disorders. TCRdb reanalysed the 5' RACE reads using MiXCR and keeps one entry per CDR3 protein. The sample has some 38,000 distinct CDR3 sequences, 3.8% seen once. Material: PBMCs. The receptors were sampled from a man between 25 and 39 years old with multiple sclerosis.

This clonotype was seen many times. This chain links TRBV5-8 with TRBJ1-1; 8 bases match TRBD1. Trimming removed 4 bases from V and 1 base from J; junction bases left unmatched: 3. Germline V CDR1 and CDR2: SGHTS, YDEGEE. The CDR3 has 14 amino acids. The DNA for the CDR3 is TGTGCCAGCAGCCTAACAGGGGGGAACACTGAAGCTTTCTTT. Encoded protein: CASSLTGGNTEAFF.

This clonotype has ten or more counts. The chain uses TRBV3-1 and TRBJ1-1; TRBD1 aligns across 8 bases. Germline loops: CDR1 LGHDT, CDR2 YNNKEL (reference sequence). The CDR3 sequence is 14 residues long. With 4 bases clipped from V and 10 bases from J, the junction kept 11 bases outside the gene matches. In DNA form, the CDR3 reads TGTGCCAGCAGCCTGGGACAGGATGGGGTACGAGCTTTCTTT. It codes for CASSLGQDGVRAFF.

The rearrangement joins TRBV16 to TRBJ1-1; perhaps TRBD1 as D (5 bases). V gave up 2 bases and J gave up 0 bases, with 10 bases separating them. The CDR3 spans 15 residues. Germline loops: CDR1 KGHSY, CDR2 FQNENV. For the CDR3, the DNA is TGTGCCAGCAGCCAAAGGGACTTCATGAACACTGAAGCTTTCTTT. Translation: CASSQRDFMNTEAFF. Full variable domain (remainder filled in from reference TRBV16 and TRBJ1-1): GEEVAQTPKHLVRGEGQKAKLYCAPIKGHSYVFWYQQVLKNEFKFLISFQNENVFDETGMPKERFSAKCLPNSPCSLEIQATKLEDSAVYFCASSQRDFMNTEAFFGQGTRLTVV.

This clonotype was seen many times. The chain has TRBV20-1 and TRBJ1-4; maybe TRBD1 (6 bases). V was trimmed by 1 base and J by 4 bases, leaving 10 bases between them. Germline values: CDR1 DFQATT, CDR2 SNEGSKA (reference sequence). The CDR3 is made up of 14 amino acids. CDR3 in amino acids: CSARADRFNEKLFF. As DNA, the CDR3 is TGCAGTGCTAGAGCCGACAGGTTTAATGAAAAACTGTTTTTT.

The table lists this clonotype with many counts. The V gene is TRBV24-1, the J gene TRBJ1-2; D not certain. The CDR3 loop spans 13 amino acids. Trimming shortened V by 4 bases and J by 3 bases, and 8 bases separated the two germline ends. Germline V gene lookup returns CDR1 KGHDR and CDR2 SFDVKD. The CDR3 reads CATSEEADYGYTF. The CDR3 DNA is TGTGCCACCAGTGAAGAGGCAGACTATGGCTACACCTTC.